This T cell receptor beta chain was identified in a study of cytomegalovirus exposure and HLA in healthy donors (dated by TCRdb to the late 2010s). The study in broad terms: According to a later analysis, one platform produced both the 110 or so validation repertoires and the 666 repertoires of the first cohort. The study aimed to test whether cataloging public T cell receptors could reveal signatures of past pathogen exposure. Along with the roughly 610-subject first cohort, a separate validation cohort of more than 90 different subjects was used. The study combined high-throughput TCR immunosequencing, statistical association of individual TCRs with disease status, and machine learning to predict cytomegalovirus infection status.

The donors belonged to the validation cohort of 90 to 150 subjects, which was separate from the 666-subject first cohort. Library preparation was by the immunoSEQ multiplex PCR assay. As for the original processing: To diagnose cytomegalovirus status from the catalog of TCR beta chain sequences, a statistical classification framework was built. TCRdb retrieved this table from immuneACCESS and kept in-frame rearrangements only. Not all clones are present; in checked studies, unresolved V genes account for under half, and no reason is known for the remainder. V and J calls plus clone size are reproduced from that table; the DNA served to infer D and trimming. This sample has 150,000 to 200,000 clones in its table, and more than 70% of those were observed once. The top ten clonotypes cover almost 1.5% of the sample. As to this clone: Its binding antigen is unknown. Base qualities are not at hand, and no much larger clone is one base apart.

The investigation overall reported the following: The validation cohort had no HLA typing available for a later analysis, so co-occurrence within that cohort was assessed over all 120 or so repertoires. The study listed approximately 150 TCR beta chains as associated with cytomegalovirus. Of the cluster scores, roughly 95% were above 0 in a later analysis, which found that TCRs clustered in the first cohort also tended to co-occur in the roughly 130 validation repertoires. The authors suggested that the approach could potentially be generalized to other disease states and immunological phenotypes. A few of the identified cytomegalovirus-associated TCR beta chains were confirmed in vitro to be specific for cytomegalovirus antigens. While some public TCRs were present in many individuals, most TCR sequences turned up only very rarely across donors. In both the original and validation cohorts, the classifier was reported to diagnose cytomegalovirus status with high specificity and sensitivity.

Its CDR3 holds 19 amino acids, cysteine through phenylalanine. Here the CDR3 DNA is all that survives: 57 bases in frame from base 1. The junction shows trimming of 5 bases on V and 0 bases on J, plus 23 bases between the germline ends. Reading the germline V gene (reference sequence) gives CDR1 PRHDT and CDR2 FYEKMQ. The chain employs TRBV13 and TRBJ2-1, and possibly TRBD2, on 6 matching bases. The TCR sequence derives from a woman between 18 and 29 years old in good health and CMV-seronegative. The specimen sequenced was PBMCs. The DNA is as follows: TGTGCCAGCAGCCTGAGACGGAAGATAGACGGGAGCTCCTACAATGAGCAGTTCTTC. It codes for CASSLRRKIDGSSYNEQFF.